The 6 T cell receptor beta chains reported below all come from one sample, sequenced in a study of T cell responses to AZD1222 COVID-19 vaccine. Sequenced by immunoSEQ multiplex PCR; TCRdb stores in-frame clones only, minus some. The sample gives 120,000 to 150,000 clones, approximately 89% of which show up once; under 5.5% is in the top ten. The material sequenced was peripheral blood, taken on day 0 of AZD1222 vaccination. The receptors come from an adult in good health.

This clone was picked up one time. The chain is built from TRBV3-1 (or the pseudogene TRBV3-2) and TRBJ2-6; D call uncertain. Germline CDR1 LGHDT, CDR2 YNNKEL (reference sequence). This CDR3 contains 17 residues. V lost 4 bases and J 4 bases, leaving 17 bases between the germline ends. The CDR3 DNA follows: TGTGCCAGCAGCCGCGATCTCGTGGCGTTGGGGGCCAACGTCCTGACTTTC. Its protein is CASSRDLVALGANVLTF.

Turning to this clone: Other nucleotide sequences in the sample specify the same CDR3. The CDR3 DNA reads as TGTGCCAGCAGTTCGAACTATGGCTACACCTTC. It specifies CASSSNYGYTF. The rearrangement joins TRBV28 to TRBJ1-2; D is ambiguous. CDR1 and CDR2 (germline): MDHEN, SYDVKM. The V gene lost 4 bases and the J gene lost 2 bases, with 2 bases spanning the gap. The CDR3 length is 11 residues.

The chain has TRBV6-2 or TRBV6-3 and TRBJ2-1; D is perhaps TRBD1 (6 bases). Trimming stripped 3 bases from V and 6 bases from J, with 9 bases between. This CDR3 is 13 amino acids long. Looked up from germline, CDR1 is MNHEY and CDR2 is SVGEGT. DNA of the CDR3: TGTGCCAGCAGTTATACAGGGTTCAATGAGCAGTTCTTC. It encodes CASSYTGFNEQFF.

This CDR3 is CATSEPGTGNTEAFF. The CDR3 DNA is TGTGCCACCAGTGAACCCGGGACAGGGAACACTGAAGCTTTCTTT. The rearrangement joins TRBV24-1 to TRBJ1-1, with 8 bases that match TRBD1. The CDR3 runs 15 residues. Germline values: CDR1 KGHDR, CDR2 SFDVKD. Trimming at V came to 4 bases and at J to 1 base, leaving 4 bases not matched to a gene.

The chain recombines TRBV6-5 with TRBJ1-1, with D hard to call. The V gene's germline CDR1 is MNHEY and CDR2 SVGAGI. Between the trimmed V and J ends, which lost 0 bases and 0 bases, there was a span of 8 bases. The CDR3 covers 15 residues. CDR3 region: CASSYSTSLNTEAFF. CDR3 bases: TGTGCCAGCAGTTACTCTACTTCATTGAACACTGAAGCTTTCTTT.

The chain carries TRBV9 and TRBJ2-7, with 9 bases matching TRBD1. This CDR3 is built from 14 residues. Germline trimming cut 2 bases from V and 3 bases from J; bases unmatched to any gene: 3. CDR1 and CDR2 (germline): SGDLS, YYNGEE. The CDR3 DNA sequence: TGTGCCAGCAGCGTCGGGACAGGGAACTACGAGCAGTACTTC. It encodes CASSVGTGNYEQYF.